This T cell receptor (beta chain) was captured by sequencing in a study of cytomegalovirus exposure and HLA in healthy donors. The primer mix had 60 Vbeta and 13 Jbeta primers. Generated by immunoSEQ multiplex PCR, the TCRdb table keeps only in-frame clones and is missing some. Found here are more than 75,000 clones, 65% to 75% of them singletons; the top ten hold roughly 9.1%. The CDR3 contains 15 residues. The germline gives CDR1 MDHEN, CDR2 SYDVKM. Losses at the gene ends were 6 bases for V and 6 bases for J; bases not matched to a gene: 9. The source of this sequence is a man aged 35-49 years in good health and CMV-seropositive. Sequencing was carried out using PBMCs. The V call is TRBV28, the J call TRBJ2-3; 10 bases map to TRBD2. The CDR3 coding sequence is TGTGCCAGCAGCCCTCCCGCTAGCGGGAGCGATACGCAGTATTTT. This codes for CASSPPASGSDTQYF.